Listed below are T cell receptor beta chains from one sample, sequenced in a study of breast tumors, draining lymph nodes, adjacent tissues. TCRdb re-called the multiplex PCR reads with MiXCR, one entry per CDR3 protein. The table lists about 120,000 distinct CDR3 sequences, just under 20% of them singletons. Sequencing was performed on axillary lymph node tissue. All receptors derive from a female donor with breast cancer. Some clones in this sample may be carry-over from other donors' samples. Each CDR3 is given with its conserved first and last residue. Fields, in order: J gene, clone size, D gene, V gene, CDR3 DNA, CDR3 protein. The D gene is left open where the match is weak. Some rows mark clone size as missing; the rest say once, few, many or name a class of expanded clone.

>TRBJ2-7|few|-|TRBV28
TGTGCCAGCAGTTTAAGTCAGGGAAGATTGGGCGACGAGCAGTACTTC
CASSLSQGRLGDEQYF
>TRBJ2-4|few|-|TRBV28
TGTGCCAGCACCACAGCCGCCGGGGGGCCCAAAAACATTCAGTACTTC
CASTTAAGGPKNIQYF
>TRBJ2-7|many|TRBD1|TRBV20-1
TGCAGTGCTATCCCCGGGACAGGGCCCTACGAGCAGTACTTC
CSAIPGTGPYEQYF
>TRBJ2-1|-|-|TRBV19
TGTGCCAGTAGTATAGACCGACCGGGGAGCTCCGACAATGAGCAGTTCTTC
CASSIDRPGSSDNEQFF
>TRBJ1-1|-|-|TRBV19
TGTGCCAGTAGTCTGGCGGAAAGGAACACTGAAGCTTTCTTT
CASSLAERNTEAFF
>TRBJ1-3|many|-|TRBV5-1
TGCGCCAACAGCTTGGAGTTTCTCTCTGGAAACACCATATATTTT
CANSLEFLSGNTIYF
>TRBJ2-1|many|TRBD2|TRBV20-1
TGCAGTGCTTGGACAGGGGGACTAGCGGGAGGCAATGAGCAGTTCTTC
CSAWTGGLAGGNEQFF
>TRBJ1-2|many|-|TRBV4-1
TGCGCCAGCAGCCAAGATTGGGGGGAACCTAACTATGGCTACACCTTC
CASSQDWGEPNYGYTF
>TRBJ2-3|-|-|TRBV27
TGTGCCAGCAGTTCGCCTGGGACTAGCACAGATACGCAGTATTTT
CASSSPGTSTDTQYF
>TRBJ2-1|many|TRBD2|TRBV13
TGTGCCAGCAGCTTGATCACTAGCGGGGGGGCGGGCTACAATGAGCAGTTCTTC
CASSLITSGGAGYNEQFF
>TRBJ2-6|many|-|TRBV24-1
TGTGCCACCAGCCCCGGTCAGTCAATACCATACTCTGGGGCCAACGTCCTGACTTTC
CATSPGQSIPYSGANVLTF
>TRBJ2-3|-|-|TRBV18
TGTGCCGGCTCACCGGTGAGCACAGATACGCAGTATTTT
CAGSPVSTDTQYF
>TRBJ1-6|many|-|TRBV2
TGTGCCAGCAGTGAAGGGCGCCGGGACCGGACGTATAATTCACCCCTCCACTTT
CASSEGRRDRTYNSPLHF
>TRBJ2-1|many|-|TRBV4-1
TGCGCCAGCAGCCAAGACGGGACGCCCCTCTACAATGAGCAGTTCTTC
CASSQDGTPLYNEQFF
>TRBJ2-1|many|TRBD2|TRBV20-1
TGCAGTGCGAGTCCCGGGACTAGCGGGAGGGCCCATTACTACAATGAGCAGTTCTTC
CSASPGTSGRAHYYNEQFF
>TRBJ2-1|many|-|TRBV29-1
TGCAGCGTTCTCCAGCTATACAATGAGCAGTTCTTC
CSVLQLYNEQFF
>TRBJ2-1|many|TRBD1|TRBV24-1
TGTGCCACTGCCGGGACAGGGGGCTCCTACAATGAGCAGTTCTTC
CATAGTGGSYNEQFF
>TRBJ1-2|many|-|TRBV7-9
TGTGCCAGCAAATTTGAGGGGAAGAGAGATGGCTACACCTTC
CASKFEGKRDGYTF
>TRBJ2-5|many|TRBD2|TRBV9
TGTGCCAGCAGCCCGGGGGGACTAGCGGGAGTTGAGACCCAGTACTTC
CASSPGGLAGVETQYF
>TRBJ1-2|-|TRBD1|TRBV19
TGTGCCAGTAGCGCCGGGACAGGGGGCCGCTATGGCTACACCTTC
CASSAGTGGRYGYTF
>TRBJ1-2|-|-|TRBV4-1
TGCGCCAGCAGCCAAGAACAGGGCTCGAGGGGCTACACCTTC
CASSQEQGSRGYTF
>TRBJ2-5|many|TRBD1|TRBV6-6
TGTGCCAGCAGTTTCGGGACAGGGAGTCAAGAGACCCAGTACTTC
CASSFGTGSQETQYF
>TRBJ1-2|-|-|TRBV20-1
TGCAGTGCTAGAGGGGCAACTAACTATGGCTACACCTTC
CSARGATNYGYTF
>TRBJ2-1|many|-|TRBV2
TGTGCCAGCAGTCGGGTGAATGAGCAGTTCTTC
CASSRVNEQFF
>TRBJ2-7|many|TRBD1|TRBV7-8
TGTGCCAGCAGCTTTAACCCGGCGGGACAGGGTGCCCATGTGGACTTC
CASSFNPAGQGAHVDF
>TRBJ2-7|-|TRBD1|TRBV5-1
TGCGCCAGCAGATGGGGGACAGCCTACGAGCAGTGCTTC
CASRWGTAYEQCF
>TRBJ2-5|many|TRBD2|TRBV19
TGTGCCAGTAGTTATTCTCGCGGGAGCGAGACCCAGTACTTC
CASSYSRGSETQYF
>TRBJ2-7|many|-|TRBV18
TGTGCCAGCTCACCAGACGGGGGAAACTCCTACGAGCAGTACTTC
CASSPDGGNSYEQYF
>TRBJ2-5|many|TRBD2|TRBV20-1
TGCAGTGCCAGGAGCAGGACTAGCTACGTGGAGACCCAGTACTTC
CSARSRTSYVETQYF
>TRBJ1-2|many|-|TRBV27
TGTGCCAGCAGTTTGGGAGGGGATGGCTACACCTTC
CASSLGGDGYTF
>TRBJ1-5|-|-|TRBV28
TGTGCCAGCAGGGACGGGAGCAATCAGCCCCAGCATTTT
CASRDGSNQPQHF
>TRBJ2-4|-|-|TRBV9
TGTGCCAGCAGCCCAAGCTGGGGCTCCAAAAACATTCAGTACTTC
CASSPSWGSKNIQYF
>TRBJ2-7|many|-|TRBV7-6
TGTGCCAGCAGCTTAGCCCCGGGACAAACCTACGAGCAGTACTTC
CASSLAPGQTYEQYF